A single TCR beta chain is shown here with its context. Repertoires were generated with immunoSEQ multiplex PCR, while TCRdb's copy carries only in-frame clones and drops some. The table includes under 300,000 clones, roughly 85% detected once. These data belong to a study of blood T cell repertoires in COVID-19. Whole-study context: PBMCs, B-cell-depleted T cells, or T cells were the source of the cDNA or gDNA that made up the material.

Trimming shortened V by 5 bases and J by 3 bases, and 17 bases separated the two germline ends. The CDR3 has 14 residues. Germline values: CDR1 SQVTM, CDR2 ANQGSEA. Sequences were obtained from peripheral blood. The clonotype originates from a human donor in a cohort sampled during active COVID-19. The rearrangement joins TRBV29-1 to TRBJ2-7, with D perhaps TRBD2 (5 bases). CDR3 DNA sequence: TGCAGCGTTTCAACCGGAACGGGGAGCTACGAGCAGTACTTC. It translates to CSVSTGTGSYEQYF.